This T cell receptor beta chain was profiled in a study of siplizumab effects on memory and regulatory T cells. Regarding the study as a whole: Suppressive function of proliferating Tregs from siplizumab cultures was not confirmed. Naive T cells seemed more diverse than memory cells and seemed major alloresponse contributors.

This clone was picked up one time. The target antigen is unknown. The germline V gene encodes CDR1 GTSNPN and CDR2 SVGIG (reference sequence). V gave up 4 bases and J gave up 4 bases, with 10 bases separating them. CDR3 length: 13 residues. Generated by immunoSEQ multiplex PCR, the TCRdb table keeps only in-frame clones and is missing some. The table has 100,000 or so clones, 90% to 95% seen once. The sequenced material came from Tregs sorted from blood. This receptor was identified in a human donor in good health. The V and J genes are TRBV30 and TRBJ2-2, with D tentatively TRBD1 or TRBD2 (5 bases each). CDR3 protein: CAWTGSPTGELFF. CDR3 sequence (DNA): TGTGCCTGGACAGGGAGTCCCACCGGGGAGCTGTTTTTT.